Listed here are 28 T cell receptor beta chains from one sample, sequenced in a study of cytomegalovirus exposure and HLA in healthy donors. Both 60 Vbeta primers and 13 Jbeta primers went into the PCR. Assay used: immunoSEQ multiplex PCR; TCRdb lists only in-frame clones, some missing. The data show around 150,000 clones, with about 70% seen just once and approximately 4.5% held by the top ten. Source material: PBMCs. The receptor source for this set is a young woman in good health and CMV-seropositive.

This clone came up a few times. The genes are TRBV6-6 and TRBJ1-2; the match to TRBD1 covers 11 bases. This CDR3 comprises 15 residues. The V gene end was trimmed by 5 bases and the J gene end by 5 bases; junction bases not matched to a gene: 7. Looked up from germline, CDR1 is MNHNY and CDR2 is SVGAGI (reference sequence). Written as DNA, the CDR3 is TGTGCCAGCAGTGACTGGACAGGGGGCGAGTATGGCTACACCTTC. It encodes CASSDWTGGEYGYTF.

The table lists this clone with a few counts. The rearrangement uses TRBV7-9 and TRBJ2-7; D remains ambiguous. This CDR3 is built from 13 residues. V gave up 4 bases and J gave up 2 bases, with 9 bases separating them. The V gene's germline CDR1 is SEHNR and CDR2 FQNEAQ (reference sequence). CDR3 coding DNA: TGTGCCAGCAGCTCCCCAGGTGCCTACGAGCAGTACTTC. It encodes CASSSPGAYEQYF.

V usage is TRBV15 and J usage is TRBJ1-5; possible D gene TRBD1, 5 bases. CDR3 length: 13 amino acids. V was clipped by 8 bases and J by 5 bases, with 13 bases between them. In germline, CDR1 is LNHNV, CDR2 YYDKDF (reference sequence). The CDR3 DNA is TGTGCCACCGGTCAGGGTCCCCATCAGCCCCAGCATTTT. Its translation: CATGQGPHQPQHF.

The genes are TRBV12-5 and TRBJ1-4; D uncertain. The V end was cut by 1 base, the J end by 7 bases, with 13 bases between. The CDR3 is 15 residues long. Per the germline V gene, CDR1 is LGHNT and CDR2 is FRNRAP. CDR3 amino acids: CASGLDLRVAEKLFF. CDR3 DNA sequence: TGTGCTAGTGGTTTGGACCTGAGGGTGGCTGAAAAACTGTTTTTT.

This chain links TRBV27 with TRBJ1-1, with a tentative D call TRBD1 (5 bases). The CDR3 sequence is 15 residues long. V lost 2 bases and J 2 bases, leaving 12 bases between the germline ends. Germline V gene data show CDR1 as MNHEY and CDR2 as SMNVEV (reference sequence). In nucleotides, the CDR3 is TGTGCCAGCAGTTTAAGGGGCGGTAGCAACACTGAAGCTTTCTTT. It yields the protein CASSLRGGSNTEAFF.

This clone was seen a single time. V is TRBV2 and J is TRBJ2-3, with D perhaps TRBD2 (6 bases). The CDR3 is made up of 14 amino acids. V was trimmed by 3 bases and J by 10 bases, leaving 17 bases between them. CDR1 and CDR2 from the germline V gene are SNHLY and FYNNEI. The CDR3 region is CASSDAGAGGAQYF. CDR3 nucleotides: TGTGCCAGCAGTGATGCCGGGGCAGGAGGGGCGCAGTATTTT.

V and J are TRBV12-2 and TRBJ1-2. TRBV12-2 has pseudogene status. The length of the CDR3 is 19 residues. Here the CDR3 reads CASRLAAGGIGAPHYGYTF. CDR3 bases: TGTGCAAGTCGCCTAGCGGCGGGGGGGATTGGGGCCCCTCACTATGGCTACACCTTC.

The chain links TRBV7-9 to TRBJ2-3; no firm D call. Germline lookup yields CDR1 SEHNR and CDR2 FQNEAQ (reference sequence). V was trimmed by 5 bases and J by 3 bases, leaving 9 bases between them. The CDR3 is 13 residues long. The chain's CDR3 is CASSPQRTDTQYF. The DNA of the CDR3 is TGTGCCAGCAGCCCTCAGAGGACAGATACGCAGTATTTT.

Here the CDR3 reads CATSREYKGNGYTF. For the CDR3, the DNA is TGTGCCACCAGCAGAGAATACAAGGGGAATGGCTACACCTTC. This chain links TRBV15 with TRBJ1-2; the D gene is possibly TRBD1 (5 bases). Germline V CDR1 and CDR2: LNHNV, YYDKDF (reference sequence). Trimming cost V 0 bases and J 6 bases, with 11 bases left between them. This CDR3 has 14 amino acids.

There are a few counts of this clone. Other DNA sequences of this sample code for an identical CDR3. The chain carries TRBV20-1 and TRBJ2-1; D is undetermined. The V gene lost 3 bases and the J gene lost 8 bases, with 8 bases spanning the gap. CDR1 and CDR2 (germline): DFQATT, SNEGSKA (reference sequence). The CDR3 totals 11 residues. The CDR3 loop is CSASDRDEQFF. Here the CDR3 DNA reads TGCAGTGCTAGTGATCGCGATGAGCAGTTCTTC.

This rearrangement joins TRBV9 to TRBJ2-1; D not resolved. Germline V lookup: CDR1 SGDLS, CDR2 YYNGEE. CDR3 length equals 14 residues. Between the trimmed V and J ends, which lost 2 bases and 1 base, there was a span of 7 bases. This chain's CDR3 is CASSVSGSYNEQFF. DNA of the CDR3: TGTGCCAGCAGCGTGAGTGGTTCCTACAATGAGCAGTTCTTC.

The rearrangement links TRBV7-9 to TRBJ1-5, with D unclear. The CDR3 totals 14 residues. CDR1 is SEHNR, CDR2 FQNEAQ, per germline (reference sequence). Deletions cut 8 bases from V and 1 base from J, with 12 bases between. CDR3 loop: CASSGSDSNQPQHF. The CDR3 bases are TGTGCCAGCTCGGGGTCCGACAGCAATCAGCCCCAGCATTTT.

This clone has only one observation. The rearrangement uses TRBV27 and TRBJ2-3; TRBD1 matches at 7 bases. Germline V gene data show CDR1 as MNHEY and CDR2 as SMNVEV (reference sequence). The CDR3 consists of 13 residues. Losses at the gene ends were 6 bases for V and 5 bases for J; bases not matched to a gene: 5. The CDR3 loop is CASSKTGVDTQYF. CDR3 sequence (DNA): TGTGCCAGCAGCAAAACAGGGGTAGATACGCAGTATTTT.

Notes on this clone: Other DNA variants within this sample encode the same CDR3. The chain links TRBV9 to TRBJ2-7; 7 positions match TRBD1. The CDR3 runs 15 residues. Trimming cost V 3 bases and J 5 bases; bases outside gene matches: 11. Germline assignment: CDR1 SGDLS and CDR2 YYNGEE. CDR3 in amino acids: CASSETGIIGDEQYF. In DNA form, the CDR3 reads TGTGCCAGCAGCGAGACAGGGATAATCGGGGACGAGCAGTACTTC.

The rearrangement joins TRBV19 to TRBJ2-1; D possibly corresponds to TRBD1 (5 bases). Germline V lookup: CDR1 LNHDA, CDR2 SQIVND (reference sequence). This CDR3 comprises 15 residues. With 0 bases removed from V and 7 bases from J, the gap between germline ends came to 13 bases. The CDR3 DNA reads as TGTGCCAGTAGTATAGATCAGGTGACAGTAAATGAGCAGTTCTTC. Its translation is CASSIDQVTVNEQFF.

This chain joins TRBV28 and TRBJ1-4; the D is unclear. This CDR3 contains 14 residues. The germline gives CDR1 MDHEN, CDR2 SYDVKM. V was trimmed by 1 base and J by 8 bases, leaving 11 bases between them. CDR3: CASSLSSAAEKLFF. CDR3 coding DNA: TGTGCCAGCAGTTTATCGTCCGCGGCAGAAAAACTGTTTTTT.

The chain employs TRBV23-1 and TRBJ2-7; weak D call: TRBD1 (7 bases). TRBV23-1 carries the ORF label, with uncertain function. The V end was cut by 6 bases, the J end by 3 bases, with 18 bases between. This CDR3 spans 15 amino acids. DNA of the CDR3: TGCGCCAGCAGCCAAGGGACAGCGGAGGGCTACGAGCAGTACTTC. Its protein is CASSQGTAEGYEQYF.

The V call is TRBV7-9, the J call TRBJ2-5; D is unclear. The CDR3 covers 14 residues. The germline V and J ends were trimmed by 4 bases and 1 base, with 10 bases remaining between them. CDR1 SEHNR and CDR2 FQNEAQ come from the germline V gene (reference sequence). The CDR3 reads CASSSLSLQETQYF. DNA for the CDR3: TGTGCCAGCAGCTCCTTGAGTCTCCAAGAGACCCAGTACTTC.

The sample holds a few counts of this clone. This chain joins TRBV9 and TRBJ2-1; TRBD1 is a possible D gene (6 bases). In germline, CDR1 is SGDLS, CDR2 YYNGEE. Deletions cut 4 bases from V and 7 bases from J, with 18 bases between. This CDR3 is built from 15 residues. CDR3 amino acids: CASSRGGGPSNEQFF. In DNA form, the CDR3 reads TGTGCCAGCAGCCGAGGTGGGGGCCCTTCGAATGAGCAGTTCTTC.

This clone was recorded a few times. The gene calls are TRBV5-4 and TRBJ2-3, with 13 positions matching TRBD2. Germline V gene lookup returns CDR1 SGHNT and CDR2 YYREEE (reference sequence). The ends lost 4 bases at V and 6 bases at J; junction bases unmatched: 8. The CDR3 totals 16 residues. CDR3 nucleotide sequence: TGTGCCAGCAGCGGGACTAGCGGGACCTTCTGGGATACGCAGTATTTT. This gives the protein CASSGTSGTFWDTQYF.

The CDR3 DNA reads as TGTGCCAGCAGCCTAACAGGGGCGGTTGGAGGAAACACCATATATTTT. It yields the protein CASSLTGAVGGNTIYF. This chain connects TRBV27 to TRBJ1-3; 7 positions match TRBD1. J gave up 4 bases and V 6 bases, and 12 bases lay outside the gene matches. CDR1 is MNHEY, CDR2 SMNVEV, per germline (reference sequence). The CDR3 extends over 16 amino acids.

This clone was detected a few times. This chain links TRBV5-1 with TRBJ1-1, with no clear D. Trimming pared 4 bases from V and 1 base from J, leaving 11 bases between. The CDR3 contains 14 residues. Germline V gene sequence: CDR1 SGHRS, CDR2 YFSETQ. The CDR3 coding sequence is TGCGCCAGCAGCGGAGAGGGTTGGAACACTGAAGCTTTCTTT. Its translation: CASSGEGWNTEAFF.

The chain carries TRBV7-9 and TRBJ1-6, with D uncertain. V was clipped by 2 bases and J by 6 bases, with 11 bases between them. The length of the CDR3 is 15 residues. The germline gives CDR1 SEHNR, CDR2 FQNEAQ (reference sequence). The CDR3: CASSLTGSTNSPLHF. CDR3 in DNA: TGTGCCAGCAGCTTAACTGGGAGCACTAATTCACCCCTCCACTTT.

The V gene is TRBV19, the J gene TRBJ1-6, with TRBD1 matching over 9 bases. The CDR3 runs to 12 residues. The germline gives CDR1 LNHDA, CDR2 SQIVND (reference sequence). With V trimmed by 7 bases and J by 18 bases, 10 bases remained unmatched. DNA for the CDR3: TGTGCCAGTAAACCCGGGACAGGGAGAAGCCACTTT. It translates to CASKPGTGRSHF.

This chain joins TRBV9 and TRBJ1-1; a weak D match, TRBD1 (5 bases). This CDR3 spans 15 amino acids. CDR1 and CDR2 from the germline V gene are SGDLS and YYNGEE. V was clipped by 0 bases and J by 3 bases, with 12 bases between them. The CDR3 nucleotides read TGTGCCAGCAGCGTAGAACCAGGGACTTACACTGAAGCTTTCTTT. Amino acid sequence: CASSVEPGTYTEAFF.

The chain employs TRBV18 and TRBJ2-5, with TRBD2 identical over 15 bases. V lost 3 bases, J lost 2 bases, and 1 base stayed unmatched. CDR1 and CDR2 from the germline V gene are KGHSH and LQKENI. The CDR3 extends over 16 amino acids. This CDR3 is CASSPGLAGGQETQYF. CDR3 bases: TGTGCCAGCTCACCGGGACTAGCGGGAGGACAAGAGACCCAGTACTTC.

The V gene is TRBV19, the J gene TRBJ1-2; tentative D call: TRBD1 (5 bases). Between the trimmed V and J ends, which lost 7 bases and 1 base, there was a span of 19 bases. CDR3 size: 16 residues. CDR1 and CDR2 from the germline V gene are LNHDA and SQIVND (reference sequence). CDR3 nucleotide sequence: TGTGCCAGTATGCCCTCCGGGACTGGACTTAACTATGGCTACACCTTC. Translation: CASMPSGTGLNYGYTF.

CDR3 region: CASSLHGGDTQYF. CDR3 nucleotide sequence: TGTGCCAGCAGCTTACATGGGGGGGATACGCAGTATTTT. This chain connects TRBV7-6 to TRBJ2-3, with a tentative D call TRBD2 (6 bases). This CDR3 region has 13 residues. V lost 2 bases and J lost 6, with 9 bases in between. In germline, CDR1 is SGHVS, CDR2 FNYEAQ.